The 13 T cell receptor beta chains given below trace back to one sample, sequenced in a study of CD8+CD57+ T cells in acquired aplastic anemia. Using genomic DNA as the template, TCR beta VDJ and CDR3 profiling was carried out. TCRdb re-derived calls from the reads in MiXCR, one entry per CDR3 protein. The repertoire holds roughly 250,000 distinct CDR3 sequences, with approximately 79% as singletons. Patients who underwent sequencing had shown CD8+CD57+ cell expansion by flow cytometry. Source material: sorted CD4+, CD8+, or CD8+CD57+ T cells (not recorded which) from PBMCs. All receptors derive from a human donor with aplastic anemia.

The rearrangement uses TRBV9 and TRBJ1-1; a weak D match, TRBD1 (6 bases). V lost 2 bases and J 12 bases, leaving 23 bases between the germline ends. Germline V lookup: CDR1 SGDLS, CDR2 YYNGEE. The CDR3 runs to 15 residues. The CDR3 region is CASSVSRGAGGDPFF. In DNA, the CDR3 is TGTGCCAGCAGCGTTTCTCGGGGGGCCGGGGGAGACCCTTTCTTT.

This chain uses TRBV7-9 with TRBJ2-3; 7 nucleotides match TRBD2. CDR1 SEHNR and CDR2 FQNEAQ come from the germline V gene (reference sequence). Germline trimming cut 3 bases from V and 8 bases from J; bases unmatched to any gene: 11. The CDR3 covers 15 residues. As DNA, the CDR3 is TGTGCCAGCAGCTTGACAAGAAGGGGCGGGGGTACGCAGTATTTT. Its protein is CASSLTRRGGGTQYF.

This clonotype was detected only a few times. The CDR3 protein is CASSVDLWNYGYTF. DNA of the CDR3: TGTGCCAGCAGCGTGGACCTGTGGAACTATGGCTACACCTTC. The gene calls are TRBV9 and TRBJ1-2; D gene uncertain. Germline loops: CDR1 SGDLS, CDR2 YYNGEE. The V and J ends lost 2 bases and 2 bases respectively, with 10 bases between them. This CDR3 spans 14 amino acids.

This clonotype was detected only a few times. As DNA, the CDR3 is TGTGCCAGCAGCTTAGAATTGACAGGCGGGGGGGACGAGCAGTACTTC. Its protein is CASSLELTGGGDEQYF. V and J are TRBV11-3 and TRBJ2-7; TRBD2 matches 9 bases. The V gene's germline CDR1 is SGHNT and CDR2 YENEEA. V trimming: 0 bases; J trimming: 5 bases; junction bases outside the gene matches: 8. This CDR3 contains 16 residues. The full variable domain, its missing parts supplied by reference TRBV11-3 and TRBJ2-7, is EAGVVQSPRYKIIEKKQPVAFWCNPISGHNTLYWYLQNLGQGPELLIRYENEEAVDDSQLPKDRFSAERLKGVDSTLKIQPAELGDSAVYLCASSLELTGGGDEQYFGPGTRLTVT.

Remarks on this clonotype: Because it lacks the conserved phenylalanine or tryptophan at the end, this CDR3 is likely a read error. The chain employs TRBV6-1 and TRBJ1-2; D is possibly TRBD1 (5 bases). There are 16 residues in the CDR3. Germline V CDR1 and CDR2: MNHNS, SASEGT. V was shortened by 5 bases and J by 6 bases, with 22 bases between the two germline ends. CDR3 loop: CASSPATGVPSHGYTL. In DNA form, the CDR3 reads TGTGCCAGCAGTCCGGCCACGGGGGTTCCATCACATGGCTACACCCTC.

The chain joins TRBV7-9 to TRBJ2-7; D is perhaps TRBD1 (6 bases). Germline V gene lookup returns CDR1 SEHNR and CDR2 FQNEAQ (reference sequence). The CDR3 totals 18 residues. Trimming pared 2 bases from V and 1 base from J, leaving 21 bases between. CDR3 protein: CASSLPGSWTALSYEQYV. In DNA form, the CDR3 reads TGTGCCAGCAGCTTACCGGGAAGCTGGACAGCCCTTTCCTACGAGCAGTACGTC.

In this sample, this clonotype turned up once. No conserved phenylalanine or tryptophan ends this CDR3, so it is likely a read error. The DNA is omitted, as the CDR3 cannot be located on it reliably, and the CDR3 follows TCRdb's listing. V gene TRBV7-3 combines with J gene TRBJ2-3; TRBD2 is taken as the D call from the table, unchecked against the DNA. Inclusive of both ends, the CDR3 amounts to 13 amino acids. Germline-derived CDR1 and CDR2 are SGHTA and FQGTGA. CDR3 sequence: CASSYSGTWGEYH.

As regards this clonotype: The junction departs from the called germline gene at one end, perhaps through a read error. The chain employs TRBV7-8 and TRBJ1-1, with D perhaps matching TRBD1 (5 bases). Germline assignment: CDR1 SGHVS and CDR2 FQNEAQ. The CDR3 is 15 amino acids. The CDR3 nucleotides read TGTGCCAGCAGCATAGAGAGGGGTCTCGATACTGAATCTTTCTTT. The encoded protein is CASSIERGLDTESFF.

This clonotype was observed a single time. V gene TRBV5-6 combines with J gene TRBJ2-3; tentatively, D is TRBD2 (6 bases). Germline V gene lookup returns CDR1 SGHDT and CDR2 YYEEEE. This CDR3 comprises 14 residues. Between the trimmed V and J ends, which lost 4 bases and 1 base, there was a span of 10 bases. DNA of the CDR3: TGTGCCAGCAGCCGGGAGAGGGGCACAGATACGCAGTATTTT. This sequence encodes CASSRERGTDTQYF.

For the CDR3, the DNA is TGCAGTGCTAGAGACAGCGACAAGGGCTATGAAAAACTGTTTTTT. The encoded protein is CSARDSDKGYEKLFF. The rearrangement joins TRBV20-1 to TRBJ1-4; D gene unclear. The CDR3 runs 15 residues. Per germline, CDR1 DFQATT and CDR2 SNEGSKA (reference sequence). Trimming cost V 0 bases and J 6 bases, with 14 bases left between them.

In regard to this clonotype: Its ends do not fully match the called genes, so a read error is possible. In DNA, the CDR3 is TGTGCCAGCAGCTTAGAGCTGAGTGGCAACACTGAATCTTTCTTT. Protein sequence: CASSLELSGNTESFF. V gene TRBV7-8 combines with J gene TRBJ1-1; D gene unclear. Germline V gene data show CDR1 as SGHVS and CDR2 as FQNEAQ. There are 15 residues in the CDR3.

A remark on this clonotype: A junction end diverges from the germline sequence, so it may reflect a read error. The chain employs TRBV19 and TRBJ2-1; D possibly uses TRBD1 or TRBD2 (5 bases each). Germline CDR1 and CDR2: LNHDA and SQIVND (reference sequence). This CDR3 has 15 amino acids. The CDR3: CASSRARGAYKEQFF. The CDR3 DNA is TGTGCCAGTAGTAGAGCAAGGGGAGCCTACAAGGAGCAGTTCTTC. Together with reference TRBV19 and TRBJ2-1, the CDR3 gives the full variable domain: DGGITQSPKYLFRKEGQNVTLSCEQNLNHDAMYWYRQDPGQGLRLIYYSQIVNDFQKGDIAEGYSVSREKKESFPLTVTSAQKNPTAFYLCASSRARGAYKEQFFGPGTRLTVL.

The chain carries TRBV7-3 and TRBJ2-3, with 8 bases aligning to TRBD2. This CDR3 region has 13 residues. Germline V gene sequence: CDR1 SGHTA, CDR2 FQGTGA. The J segment lost 3 bases and the V segment lost 9 bases, leaving 5 bases of the junction unmatched. CDR3 DNA: TGTGCCAGTAGTATAGCGGGGACAGATACGCAGTATTTT. It translates to CASSIAGTDTQYF.